The 29 T cell receptor beta chains listed next were all sequenced from one sample in a study of human T cells and chemical hapten exposure. From the RACE reads, TCRdb called clonotypes with MiXCR, one entry per CDR3 protein. The sample lists about 58,000 distinct CDR3 sequences; around an eighth were seen once. Time point of the sample: patch test 3, about 24 weeks after DPC sensitization. Indicated treatment: therapeutic diphenylcyclopropenone sensitization with weekly scalp DPC. The sample in question was whole blood, obtained in connection with sensitization to the hapten diphenylcyclopropenone (DPC). These receptor sequences come from a man aged 25-40 years with alopecia areata. Some clones in this sample may be carry-over from other donors' samples.

The V and J genes are TRBV3-1 and TRBJ2-1; no reliable D call. This CDR3 has 14 residues. Per the germline V gene, CDR1 is LGHDT and CDR2 is YNNKEL (reference sequence). V lost 0 bases and J lost 6, with 9 bases in between. Here the CDR3 DNA reads TGTGCCAGCAGCCAAGATATTAGCATCAATGAGCAGTTCTTC. It translates to CASSQDISINEQFF.

This clonotype was recorded many times. This chain connects TRBV6-6 to TRBJ1-3; 8 bases agree with TRBD1. The V and J ends lost 7 bases and 0 bases, in that order; junction bases with no gene match: 5. The CDR3 sequence is 15 residues long. In germline, CDR1 is MNHNY, CDR2 SVGAGI (reference sequence). The CDR3 DNA follows: TGTGCCAGCACTACAGGGGGGCTCTCTGGAAACACCATATATTTT. Translated, it gives CASTTGGLSGNTIYF.

This clonotype was found a few times. The V call is TRBV5-1, the J call TRBJ2-1, with D unclear. The length of the CDR3 is 13 residues. V lost 2 bases, J lost 9 bases, and 12 bases lay in between. Germline loops: CDR1 SGHRS, CDR2 YFSETQ. In nucleotides, the CDR3 is TGCGCCAGCAGCTTAGCGCTGTCGGGTGAGCAGTTCTTC. Translated, it gives CASSLALSGEQFF.

The table lists this clonotype with many counts. This chain joins TRBV20-1 and TRBJ1-2; no clear D. This CDR3 has 14 residues. V lost 1 base, J lost 2 bases, and 11 bases lay in between. The germline V gene has CDR1 DFQATT and CDR2 SNEGSKA (reference sequence). The CDR3 DNA reads as TGCAGTGCTAGAGGAACACAGACGAACTATGGCTACACCTTC. Amino acids: CSARGTQTNYGYTF.

Concerning this clonotype: This could be a read error, since a much larger clone is one nucleotide away. The rearrangement joins TRBV5-1 to TRBJ2-6, with D possibly matching TRBD1 (6 bases). Germline CDR1 SGHRS, CDR2 YFSETQ. The CDR3 is 15 residues long. CDR3 sequence (DNA): TGCACCAGCAGCGGACAGCCATCTGGGGCCAACGTCCTGACTTTC. This encodes CTSSGQPSGANVLTF.

This clonotype was detected many times. The gene calls are TRBV28 and TRBJ2-3; D is undetermined. The V end lost 8 bases, the J end lost 2 bases, and 14 bases lay between the germline ends. Germline V gives CDR1 MDHEN, CDR2 SYDVKM. This CDR3 comprises 14 residues. CDR3 in amino acids: CASYSPHSTDTQYF. As DNA, the CDR3 is TGTGCCAGCTACTCCCCCCACTCCACAGATACGCAGTATTTT. Looking up the rest from reference TRBV28 and TRBJ2-3 gives the full variable domain: DVKVTQSSRYLVKRTGEKVFLECVQDMDHENMFWYRQDPGLGLRLIYFSYDVKMKEKGDIPEGYSVSREKKERFSLILESASTNQTSMYLCASYSPHSTDTQYFGPGTRLTVL.

This clonotype was counted at least ten times. This sequence joins TRBV13 and TRBJ2-5; tentatively, D is TRBD2 (5 bases). CDR3 size: 13 residues. Germline V lookup: CDR1 PRHDT, CDR2 FYEKMQ (reference sequence). V lost 6 bases to trimming and J lost 2 bases, with 10 bases between them. The CDR3: CASRTRVQETQYF. The CDR3 region has the DNA TGTGCCAGCAGGACGAGGGTGCAAGAGACCCAGTACTTC.

This clonotype occurred many times. The rearrangement joins TRBV10-3 to TRBJ2-5; D is undetermined. V lost 3 bases and J 1 base, leaving 3 bases between the germline ends. Germline assignment: CDR1 ENHRY and CDR2 SYGVKD. There are 12 residues in the CDR3. CDR3: CAISDRQETQYF. In nucleotides, the CDR3 is TGTGCCATCAGTGATCGCCAAGAGACCCAGTACTTC.

The V call is TRBV11-2, the J call TRBJ2-3; D is unresolved. This CDR3 has 15 residues. The germline V and J ends were trimmed by 5 bases and 7 bases, with 19 bases remaining between them. Germline-derived CDR1 and CDR2 are SGHAT and FQNNGV. CDR3 DNA: TGTGCCAGCAGCCGAGACCAGCACCCTGGGAATACGCAGTATTTT. Amino acid sequence: CASSRDQHPGNTQYF.

This clonotype was detected many times. V gene TRBV18 combines with J gene TRBJ1-2, with D unresolved. The CDR3 is 16 residues long. Germline lookup yields CDR1 KGHSH and CDR2 LQKENI. V lost 4 bases to trimming and J lost 0 bases, with 15 bases between them. In DNA form, the CDR3 reads TGTGCCAGCTCACGGACCGCGGACGGCTCTAACTATGGCTACACCTTC. As protein: CASSRTADGSNYGYTF.

This clonotype was counted ten times or more. The gene calls are TRBV29-1 and TRBJ2-1, with no clear D. V dropped 2 bases and J dropped 5 bases, with 10 bases sitting between them. Germline V CDR1 and CDR2: SQVTM, ANQGSEA. This CDR3 spans 13 amino acids. The CDR3 DNA reads as TGCAGCGTTGAACGTGTGTTGAACAATGAGCAGTTCTTC. Encoded protein: CSVERVLNNEQFF.

Ten or more counts support this clonotype. The gene calls are TRBV20-1 and TRBJ1-5, with 10 bases lining up with TRBD1. The junction had 16 bases not matched to a gene; V was cut back by 5 bases and J by 3 bases. The CDR3 runs to 18 residues. CDR1 and CDR2 from the germline V gene are DFQATT and SNEGSKA (reference sequence). The DNA of the CDR3 is TGCAGTGCTGGGGGGGGACAGGGGACCTGGTTCTACAATCAGCCCCAGCATTTT. It encodes CSAGGGQGTWFYNQPQHF.

The sample holds many counts of this clonotype. The chain joins TRBV7-2 to TRBJ2-1; D is unclear. Germline lookup yields CDR1 SGHTA and CDR2 FQGNSA. Trimming pared 5 bases from V and 2 bases from J, leaving 16 bases between. The CDR3 is 16 amino acids. CDR3 in amino acids: CASSPWGGGTYNEQFF. CDR3 DNA: TGTGCCAGCAGCCCCTGGGGTGGCGGAACCTACAATGAGCAGTTCTTC.

The J gene is TRBJ2-2, the V gene TRBV7-3; D is ambiguous. Germline values: CDR1 SGHTA, CDR2 FQGTGA. The CDR3 loop spans 12 amino acids. Trimming removed 3 bases at V and 5 bases at J, with 4 bases between. In DNA, the CDR3 is TGTGCCAGCAGCTTGGGTACCGGGGAGCTGTTTTTT. It yields the protein CASSLGTGELFF.

In this sample, this clonotype turned up a few times. The V call is TRBV28, the J call TRBJ2-3; no clear D gene. Trimming removed 2 bases from V and 2 bases from J, with 20 bases in between. The CDR3 length is 18 residues. CDR1 and CDR2 from the germline V gene are MDHEN and SYDVKM. The CDR3 reads CASSLQVPADPLTDTQYF. CDR3 sequence (DNA): TGTGCCAGCAGTTTACAGGTCCCGGCAGACCCCCTCACAGATACGCAGTATTTT.

This clonotype was observed a few times. V usage is TRBV5-1 and J usage is TRBJ2-7, with D unclear. The V gene's germline CDR1 is SGHRS and CDR2 YFSETQ. V was shortened by 2 bases and J by 2 bases, with 8 bases between the two germline ends. The CDR3 totals 13 residues. The CDR3 DNA reads TGCGCCAGCAGCTTCGCCAGCCCCTACGAGCAGTACTTC. This codes for CASSFASPYEQYF.

This clonotype was seen ten or more times. This chain connects TRBV24-1 to TRBJ2-5; D gene unclear. The ends were cut back, 2 bases at V and 1 base at J, with 10 bases in the middle. CDR1 is KGHDR, CDR2 SFDVKD, per germline. The CDR3 covers 15 residues. In DNA, the CDR3 is TGTGCCACCAGTGATTCCGGACCGTTCCAAGAGACCCAGTACTTC. Protein product: CATSDSGPFQETQYF.

This clonotype was counted many times. The chain carries TRBV29-1 and TRBJ1-1; possibly TRBD1 for D (5 bases). CDR3 length: 15 residues. V lost 5 bases and J 0 bases, leaving 16 bases between the germline ends. Germline loops: CDR1 SQVTM, CDR2 ANQGSEA. The DNA for the CDR3 is TGCAGCGTTTCGGGGGGATGGGGGATGAACACTGAAGCTTTCTTT. It codes for CSVSGGWGMNTEAFF.

With respect to this clonotype: This may come from a read error, since a much larger clone is one base off. The gene calls are TRBV5-4 and TRBJ2-7, with D possibly being TRBD1 (6 bases). V lost 0 bases and J lost 6, with 10 bases in between. Germline V lookup: CDR1 SGHNT, CDR2 YYREEE (reference sequence). The CDR3 contains 13 residues. The CDR3 sequence is CASSLGGPSEQYF. CDR3 bases: TGTGCCAGCAGCTTGGGGGGGCCCAGCGAGCAGTACTTC.

This clonotype has a count of ten or more. The gene calls are TRBV25-1 and TRBJ2-1; D is uncertain. With 0 bases removed from V and 6 bases from J, the gap between germline ends came to 3 bases. The CDR3 spans 12 residues. Germline CDR1 reads MGHDK; CDR2 reads SYGVNS. The CDR3 loop reads CASSEYRNEQFF. The CDR3 DNA is TGTGCCAGCAGTGAATATCGCAATGAGCAGTTCTTC.

There are many counts of this clonotype. The chain carries TRBV3-1 and TRBJ2-3; TRBD1 matches 9 bases. This CDR3 region has 15 residues. V shed 4 bases, J shed 4 bases, and the junction held 6 bases outside the gene matches. Germline CDR1 LGHDT, CDR2 YNNKEL (reference sequence). The chain's CDR3 is CASSPDRGVADTQYF. The CDR3 DNA follows: TGTGCCAGCAGCCCGGACAGGGGCGTAGCAGATACGCAGTATTTT.

This chain connects TRBV6-2 or TRBV6-3 to TRBJ2-6; TRBD1 might be the D (5 bases). Germline CDR1 and CDR2: MNHEY and SVGEGT. The CDR3 has 17 amino acids. Deletions cut 6 bases from V and 1 base from J, with 16 bases between. CDR3 sequence: CASRHWQGFSGANVLTF. CDR3 nucleotides: TGTGCCAGCAGACATTGGCAGGGTTTTTCTGGGGCCAACGTCCTGACTTTC.

This clonotype was seen ten or more times. The chain carries TRBV11-1 and TRBJ2-2; D possibly corresponds to TRBD2 (5 bases). The CDR3 consists of 15 residues. V was trimmed by 4 bases and J by 1 base, leaving 10 bases between them. Germline values: CDR1 SGHAT, CDR2 FQDESV (reference sequence). The CDR3, as DNA: TGTGCCAGCAGCTCTAGCCCCTTGAACACCGGGGAGCTGTTTTTT. It encodes CASSSSPLNTGELFF.

This clonotype was observed many times. V gene TRBV6-2 or TRBV6-3 combines with J gene TRBJ2-3, with no clear D. CDR1 and CDR2 from the germline V gene are MNHEY and SVGEGT. The ends were cut back, 10 bases at V and 3 bases at J, with 14 bases in the middle. The CDR3 is made up of 13 amino acids. The CDR3 bases are TGTGCCACAAGAGTACCCGGGACAGATACGCAGTATTTT. It codes for CATRVPGTDTQYF.

The chain links TRBV18 to TRBJ2-7, with D possibly matching TRBD2 (5 bases). The CDR3 contains 13 residues. The germline gives CDR1 KGHSH, CDR2 LQKENI. Deletions cut 3 bases from V and 3 bases from J, with 9 bases between. The CDR3 DNA follows: TGTGCCAGCTCACCGCCGGGATACTACGAGCAGTACTTC. This gives the protein CASSPPGYYEQYF.

This clonotype was seen more than once but under ten times. The DNA for the CDR3 is TGCGCCAGCAGCTCCGGAGGGTACCCCTATGGCTACACCTTC. Its protein is CASSSGGYPYGYTF. The V gene is TRBV5-1, the J gene TRBJ1-2, with D unclear. CDR3 length: 14 residues. The germline V gene has CDR1 SGHRS and CDR2 YFSETQ. Trimming cost V 3 bases and J 4 bases, with 13 bases left between them.

The V gene is TRBV5-1, the J gene TRBJ1-6, with a tentative D call TRBD1 (6 bases). CDR3 length: 14 amino acids. Trimming removed 2 bases at V and 5 bases at J, with 8 bases between. Germline CDR1 reads SGHRS; CDR2 reads YFSETQ. In DNA form, the CDR3 reads TGCGCCAGCAGCTTCCAGGGGAATAATTCACCCCTCCACTTT. It translates to CASSFQGNNSPLHF.

A few counts support this clonotype. V usage is TRBV29-1 and J usage is TRBJ1-2; the D is unclear. CDR3 length: 10 residues. CDR1 is SQVTM and CDR2 is ANQGSEA in the germline V gene. The V end was cut by 5 bases, the J end by 3 bases, with 4 bases between. This CDR3 reads CSVIHYGYTF. DNA of the CDR3: TGCAGCGTTATTCACTATGGCTACACCTTC.

This clonotype occurred many times. The V call is TRBV20-1, the J call TRBJ2-7, with D possibly TRBD2 on 6 matching bases. CDR1 and CDR2 (germline): DFQATT, SNEGSKA (reference sequence). The V and J ends lost 6 bases and 4 bases respectively, with 16 bases between them. The CDR3 spans 13 residues. In nucleotides, the CDR3 is TGCAGTGCCTTGGGCGACCGGGGGTACGAGCAGTACTTC. It is translated as CSALGDRGYEQYF.